One T cell receptor beta chain is described in this entry. What it binds is unknown. Measured with immunoSEQ multiplex PCR; TCRdb has only the in-frame clones, and not every one. Of approximately 100,000 clones in the sample, approximately 85% were seen once. The CDR3 covers 14 residues. V was cut by 1 base and J by 7 bases, with 10 bases left in between. Germline CDR1 reads KGHSH; CDR2 reads LQKENI. This sample stems from a study of PD-L1 blockade in urothelial cancer. Looking at the study overall: The study started patients on atezolizumab around 2014, giving 1,200 mg intravenously every 3 weeks. Blood underwent analysis 3 weeks (second dose) and 6 weeks after treatment began.

The study's findings and limits: Sub-median blood TCR clonality before treatment predicted longer survival.

Patients yielded 1 to 8 samples each, pretreatment and on-treatment. The specimen was PBMCs, collected around atezolizumab (anti-PD-L1) treatment. This TCR was sampled from a man aged 50 to 60 with urothelial cancer. The chain recombines TRBV18 with TRBJ1-4; weak D call: TRBD1 (6 bases). CDR3 region: CASSPQGGGEKLFF. The CDR3 bases are TGTGCCAGCTCACCACAGGGAGGGGGTGAAAAACTGTTTTTT.